The 26 T cell receptor beta chains presented below share a single source sample, sequenced in a study of blood T cell repertoires in COVID-19. The method was immunoSEQ multiplex PCR; TCRdb's version includes in-frame clones alone and lacks a portion of them. Among some 280,000 clones listed, about 88% were seen once. Input material: peripheral blood. The receptors derive from a woman aged 55-70 years with acute or convalescent COVID-19.

The chain employs TRBV29-1 and TRBJ2-6, with 7 bases that match TRBD1. The V gene's germline CDR1 is SQVTM and CDR2 ANQGSEA. This CDR3 has 15 residues. Trimming at V came to 1 base and at J to 2 bases, leaving 2 bases not matched to a gene. CDR3 coding DNA: TGCAGCGTTGAAGGGCAGGGGGCTGGGGCCAACGTCCTGACTTTC. Translating it yields CSVEGQGAGANVLTF.

The chain recombines TRBV5-1 with TRBJ2-7; 7 bases agree with TRBD2. Germline CDR1 SGHRS, CDR2 YFSETQ. The V and J ends lost 3 bases and 3 bases, in that order; junction bases with no gene match: 6. The CDR3 has 14 residues. DNA of the CDR3: TGCGCCAGCAGCTGGAGGGGCGGGGGCTACGAGCAGTACTTC. It specifies CASSWRGGGYEQYF. Full variable domain (outside the CDR3, taken from reference TRBV5-1 and TRBJ2-7): KAGVTQTPRYLIKTRGQQVTLSCSPISGHRSVSWYQQTPGQGLQFLFEYFSETQRNKGNFPGRFSGRQFSNSRSEMNVSTLELGDSALYLCASSWRGGGYEQYFGPGTRLTVT.

The CDR3 sequence is CASSPEGSGTETQYF. The CDR3 DNA sequence: TGTGCCAGCAGTCCCGAGGGTAGCGGGACAGAGACCCAGTACTTC. V gene TRBV6-4 combines with J gene TRBJ2-5; TRBD2 matches at 8 bases. Looked up from germline, CDR1 is MRHNA and CDR2 is SNTAGT. The CDR3 runs to 15 residues. Trimming cost V 5 bases and J 4 bases; bases outside gene matches: 9.

This clone was recorded once. This chain joins TRBV19 and TRBJ1-2; possible D gene TRBD1, 5 bases. Germline V CDR1 and CDR2: LNHDA, SQIVND (reference sequence). The germline V and J ends were trimmed by 7 bases and 5 bases, with 14 bases remaining between them. The CDR3 runs 13 residues. This CDR3 reads CASTERGEYGYTF. CDR3 in DNA: TGTGCCAGTACGGAAAGGGGCGAGTATGGCTACACCTTC.

The gene calls are TRBV28 and TRBJ1-5; 9 positions agree with TRBD1. The CDR3 sequence is 18 residues long. Germline assignment: CDR1 MDHEN and CDR2 SYDVKM. J lost 2 bases, V lost 2 bases, and 10 bases had no gene match. CDR3 nucleotide sequence: TGTGCCAGCAGTTTAGTCCAGTGGACAGGGGAAGGCAATCAGCCCCAGCATTTT. This translates into CASSLVQWTGEGNQPQHF.

The chain uses TRBV12-2 and TRBJ2-2; the table's D call, TRBD2, was not checked against the DNA. TRBV12-2 is a pseudogene segment. The CDR3 loop spans 17 amino acids. CDR3 residues: CASRLTLESGRNGELFF. CDR3 DNA sequence: TGTGCAAGTCGCTTAACCTTAGAGAGCGGGAGAAACGGGGAGCTGTTTTTT.

This clone occurred once. This chain links TRBV7-2 with TRBJ2-5; D remains ambiguous. CDR1 SGHTA and CDR2 FQGNSA come from the germline V gene. V lost 4 bases and J lost 11, with 11 bases in between. The CDR3 is 11 amino acids. The CDR3 loop is CASSSSQTQYF. CDR3 nucleotides: TGTGCCAGCAGCTCCTCCCAAACTCAGTACTTC.

Only a few counts were recorded for this clone. This chain connects TRBV9 to TRBJ2-3; TRBD2 matches 7 bases. Germline V CDR1 and CDR2: SGDLS, YYNGEE. The J segment lost 9 bases and the V segment lost 0 bases, leaving 13 bases of the junction unmatched. This CDR3 spans 16 amino acids. In DNA, the CDR3 is TGTGCCAGCAGCGTAGAGGGGCTAGCGGCCCGGGGGACGCAGTATTTT. It yields the protein CASSVEGLAARGTQYF.

The chain combines TRBV10-3 with TRBJ2-2; 13 bases line up with TRBD2. V was clipped by 10 bases and J by 0 bases; unmatched bases: 11. CDR1 and CDR2 (germline): ENHRY, SYGVKD. The CDR3 extends over 18 amino acids. This chain's CDR3 is CATHGLAGESANTGELFF. The CDR3 region has the DNA TGTGCCACGCACGGACTAGCGGGAGAATCGGCGAACACCGGGGAGCTGTTTTTT.

The chain couples TRBV9 to TRBJ2-7; 9 nucleotides line up with TRBD2. The J segment lost 0 bases and the V segment lost 4 bases, leaving 14 bases of the junction unmatched. Germline assignment: CDR1 SGDLS and CDR2 YYNGEE. The CDR3 is 18 amino acids. CDR3 sequence reads: CASSRFGTSFSSSYEQYF. CDR3 nucleotide sequence: TGTGCCAGCAGCCGGTTCGGGACTAGCTTCTCGAGCTCCTACGAGCAGTACTTC. The variable domain in full, completed from reference TRBV9 and TRBJ2-7, reads DSGVTQTPKHLITATGQRVTLRCSPRSGDLSVYWYQQSLDQGLQFLIQYYNGEERAKGNILERFSAQQFPDLHSELNLSSLELGDSALYFCASSRFGTSFSSSYEQYFGPGTRLTVT.

The gene calls are TRBV21-1 and TRBJ2-1; the table's D call TRBD2 went unverified against the DNA. TRBV21-1 is marked as a pseudogene. The CDR3 loop spans 16 amino acids. CDR3 loop: CASSNQASGNYNEQFF. In DNA, the CDR3 is TGTGCCAGCAGCAACCAAGCTAGCGGGAACTACAATGAGCAGTTCTTC.

The chain links TRBV7-2 to TRBJ2-4; weak D call: TRBD2 (7 bases). The length of the CDR3 is 16 residues. The V and J ends lost 2 bases and 2 bases respectively, with 13 bases between them. Germline assignment: CDR1 SGHTA and CDR2 FQGNSA. In nucleotides, the CDR3 is TGTGCCAGCAGCTTAAAGGGGGGGTGGACCAAAAACATTCAGTACTTC. Protein sequence: CASSLKGGWTKNIQYF.

The V and J genes are TRBV19 and TRBJ2-3, with 7 bases that match TRBD1. Losses at the gene ends were 5 bases for V and 3 bases for J; bases not matched to a gene: 5. Per germline, CDR1 LNHDA and CDR2 SQIVND (reference sequence). The CDR3 has 14 residues. The CDR3 loop is CASSWGRGTDTQYF. The CDR3 nucleotides are TGTGCCAGTAGTTGGGGCAGGGGGACAGATACGCAGTATTTT.

The rearrangement links TRBV7-6 to TRBJ2-1; TRBD1 agrees at 7 bases. The V segment lost 0 bases and the J segment 4 bases; nucleotides outside the gene matches: 12. The CDR3 runs to 18 residues. Germline CDR1 reads SGHVS; CDR2 reads FNYEAQ. CDR3 DNA sequence: TGTGCCAGCAGCTTAGCGTACAGGGGCGCTTCATTGTACAATGAGCAGTTCTTC. Protein product: CASSLAYRGASLYNEQFF.

The V and J genes are TRBV9 and TRBJ1-1; 7 bases line up with TRBD1. The CDR3 covers 15 residues. Germline V gives CDR1 SGDLS, CDR2 YYNGEE. The V and J ends lost 4 bases and 3 bases, in that order; junction bases with no gene match: 9. CDR3 nucleotide sequence: TGTGCCAGCAGCTTACGGACAGGAGGGCACACTGAAGCTTTCTTT. This translates into CASSLRTGGHTEAFF.

The chain is built from TRBV5-1 and TRBJ2-1; 9 bases fit TRBD2. CDR3 length: 17 amino acids. Germline CDR1 is SGHRS and CDR2 is YFSETQ. V trimming: 1 base; J trimming: 3 bases; junction bases outside the gene matches: 8. The CDR3 DNA sequence: TGCGCCAGCAGCTTGCTCGCTAGCGGGAAAATCTACAATGAGCAGTTCTTC. It yields the protein CASSLLASGKIYNEQFF.

The chain uses TRBV6-6 and TRBJ2-1, with 8 bases matching TRBD2. This CDR3 has 16 residues. The ends lost 4 bases at V and 3 bases at J; junction bases unmatched: 8. The germline CDR1 and CDR2 sequences are MNHNY and SVGAGI (reference sequence). The CDR3 coding sequence is TGTGCCAGCAGTTCCCGGGCCGCGGGGGGCTACAATGAGCAGTTCTTC. This gives the protein CASSSRAAGGYNEQFF.

The rearrangement joins TRBV2 to TRBJ1-2; D is ambiguous. This CDR3 is 16 amino acids long. V was pared by 1 base and J by 2 bases, with 14 bases between. Germline-derived CDR1 and CDR2 are SNHLY and FYNNEI. CDR3 amino acids: CASSEVGGVGNYGYTF. CDR3 DNA sequence: TGTGCCAGCAGTGAAGTTGGCGGGGTGGGGAACTATGGCTACACCTTC.

This chain joins TRBV19 and TRBJ1-4; TRBD1 aligns across 8 bases. V shed 5 bases, J shed 7 bases, and the junction held 9 bases outside the gene matches. The CDR3 totals 15 residues. Germline CDR1 is LNHDA and CDR2 is SQIVND (reference sequence). The CDR3 protein is CASSSSGGSGEKLFF. The DNA of the CDR3 is TGTGCCAGTAGTTCATCAGGGGGCTCGGGTGAAAAACTGTTTTTT.

The chain carries TRBV28 and TRBJ2-7, with 7 bases lining up with TRBD1. The CDR3 loop spans 15 amino acids. V dropped 8 bases and J dropped 3; count of bases not matched to a gene: 13. CDR1 is MDHEN, CDR2 SYDVKM, per germline. The CDR3 here is CASGTVMAGGYEQYF. CDR3 DNA sequence: TGTGCCAGCGGGACAGTGATGGCAGGGGGCTACGAGCAGTACTTC. Based on the CDR3 plus reference TRBV28 and TRBJ2-7, the full variable domain is DVKVTQSSRYLVKRTGEKVFLECVQDMDHENMFWYRQDPGLGLRLIYFSYDVKMKEKGDIPEGYSVSREKKERFSLILESASTNQTSMYLCASGTVMAGGYEQYFGPGTRLTVT.

This sequence joins TRBV11-2 and TRBJ2-7; 8 bases agree with TRBD1. Germline V gene sequence: CDR1 SGHAT, CDR2 FQNNGV. The CDR3 covers 15 residues. Trimming cost V 1 base and J 5 bases; bases outside gene matches: 7. The CDR3 reads CASSLVAGGPHEQYF. DNA for the CDR3: TGTGCCAGCAGCTTAGTAGCAGGGGGCCCCCACGAGCAGTACTTC.

This clone appeared a single time. The V call is TRBV4-1, the J call TRBJ2-2; 7 nucleotides match TRBD2. This CDR3 contains 15 residues. V shed 0 bases and J 6 bases; nucleotides not matched to a gene: 4. Germline V gene sequence: CDR1 MGHRA, CDR2 YSYEKL. DNA of the CDR3: TGCGCCAGCAGCCAAGACCAGGCGGGGGCCGGGGAGCTGTTTTTT. Amino acid sequence: CASSQDQAGAGELFF.

This chain uses TRBV7-2 with TRBJ1-2; 7 bases match TRBD1. The germline gives CDR1 SGHTA, CDR2 FQGNSA. The trim removed 5 bases at V and 4 bases at J, leaving 7 bases unmatched. The CDR3 has 14 amino acids. CDR3: CASSRNRGSYGYTF. The CDR3 nucleotides read TGTGCCAGCAGCCGGAACAGGGGAAGCTATGGCTACACCTTC.

This clone occurred once. The chain has TRBV3-1 (or the pseudogene TRBV3-2) and TRBJ1-4; 9 bases map to TRBD1. J lost 12 bases, V lost 3 bases, and 8 bases had no gene match. The CDR3 has 14 amino acids. Germline V lookup: CDR1 LGHDT, CDR2 YNNKEL (reference sequence). The CDR3 loop is CASSQRPTGGQLFF. As DNA, the CDR3 is TGTGCCAGCAGCCAGCGACCTACAGGGGGCCAACTGTTTTTT.

This clone turned up a few times. V is TRBV4-3 and J is TRBJ2-3; D is undetermined. V was trimmed by 1 base and J by 2 bases, leaving 7 bases between them. CDR3 size: 14 residues. Germline V gene sequence: CDR1 LGHNA, CDR2 YSLEER. For the CDR3, the DNA is TGCGCCAGCAGCCAAGGTCTTATCACAGATACGCAGTATTTT. Translated, it gives CASSQGLITDTQYF.

The chain joins TRBV19 to TRBJ2-7; maybe TRBD1 (7 bases). CDR1 and CDR2 (germline): LNHDA, SQIVND (reference sequence). This CDR3 has 15 residues. V was cut by 3 bases and J by 5 bases, with 17 bases left in between. The CDR3 DNA reads TGTGCCAGTAGTATTCGGGAGACAGGGCGCGACGAGCAGTACTTC. Translation gives CASSIRETGRDEQYF.